The rows below give T cell receptor beta chains drawn from one sample of a study of somatic mutations in cytotoxic T cells in rheumatoid arthritis. Sequenced by immunoSEQ multiplex PCR; TCRdb stores in-frame clones only, minus some. The sample lists about 20,000 clones, roughly 87% seen once, with 8.9% in the top ten. The specimen sequenced was CD8+ T cells sorted from blood. Receptors originate from an adult with rheumatoid arthritis. CDR3s include the opening cysteine and the closing phenylalanine or tryptophan. Fields, in order: D gene, V gene, J gene, clone size, CDR3 protein, CDR3 DNA. D genes are given only for firm matches. Not every row has a clone size; where given, it reads once, few, many or a size class.

d_gene: -
v_gene: TRBV4-3
j_gene: TRBJ2-1
abundance: -
CDR3aa: CASSQDGTRYNEQFF
CDR3nt: TGCGCCAGCAGCCAAGATGGGACACGGTACAATGAGCAGTTCTTC

d_gene: TRBD2
v_gene: TRBV7-9
j_gene: TRBJ2-7
abundance: -
CDR3aa: CASSLGSGTTPYEQYF
CDR3nt: TGTGCCAGCAGCTTAGGGAGCGGGACTACCCCCTACGAGCAGTACTTC

d_gene: -
v_gene: TRBV6-5
j_gene: TRBJ1-2
abundance: few
CDR3aa: CASSITGNYGYTF
CDR3nt: TGTGCCAGCAGCATCACAGGGAACTATGGCTACACCTTC

d_gene: -
v_gene: TRBV27
j_gene: TRBJ1-4
abundance: -
CDR3aa: CASSYGRNEKLFF
CDR3nt: TGTGCCAGCAGTTACGGCCGGAATGAAAAACTGTTTTTT

d_gene: -
v_gene: TRBV9
j_gene: TRBJ2-2
abundance: -
CDR3aa: CASSGPRTGELFF
CDR3nt: TGTGCCAGCAGCGGGCCCAGGACCGGGGAGCTGTTTTTT

d_gene: -
v_gene: TRBV4-1
j_gene: TRBJ2-1
abundance: once
CDR3aa: CASSQDNVPDRYTNEQFF
CDR3nt: TGCGCCAGCAGCCAAGATAATGTGCCGGACCGATATACGAATGAGCAGTTCTTC

d_gene: TRBD1
v_gene: TRBV9
j_gene: TRBJ1-1
abundance: few
CDR3aa: CASSVEDRVPEAFF
CDR3nt: TGTGCCAGCAGCGTAGAGGACAGGGTGCCTGAAGCTTTCTTT

d_gene: -
v_gene: TRBV27
j_gene: TRBJ1-2
abundance: once
CDR3aa: CASSSGTRTNYGYTF
CDR3nt: TGTGCCAGCAGTTCCGGGACAAGAACTAACTATGGCTACACCTTC

d_gene: -
v_gene: TRBV6-4
j_gene: TRBJ2-7
abundance: -
CDR3aa: CASSEEPAGEQYF
CDR3nt: TGTGCCAGCAGTGAAGAACCTGCCGGCGAGCAGTACTTC

d_gene: TRBD2
v_gene: TRBV5-7
j_gene: TRBJ2-7
abundance: once
CDR3aa: CASSPGTSGPEAYF
CDR3nt: TGTGCCAGCAGCCCCGGGACTAGCGGGCCTGAAGCGTACTTC

d_gene: -
v_gene: TRBV5-6
j_gene: TRBJ2-7
abundance: -
CDR3aa: CASSLPARLPEQYF
CDR3nt: TGTGCCAGCAGCTTGCCGGCCAGACTCCCCGAGCAGTACTTC

d_gene: -
v_gene: TRBV2
j_gene: TRBJ2-3
abundance: -
CDR3aa: CASRTRGDTQYF
CDR3nt: TGTGCCAGCAGAACCCGCGGAGATACGCAGTATTTT

d_gene: -
v_gene: TRBV10-1
j_gene: TRBJ1-6
abundance: few
CDR3aa: CASPRVAAEYFYNSPLHF
CDR3nt: TGCGCCAGTCCTAGGGTGGCCGCTGAGTATTTTTATAATTCACCCCTCCACTTT

d_gene: TRBD1
v_gene: TRBV5-4
j_gene: TRBJ2-1
abundance: -
CDR3aa: CASSTDRGPYNEQFF
CDR3nt: TGTGCCAGCAGTACCGACAGGGGGCCCTACAATGAGCAGTTCTTC

d_gene: TRBD1
v_gene: TRBV7-9
j_gene: TRBJ1-6
abundance: -
CDR3aa: CASSLWGQNNSPLHF
CDR3nt: TGTGCCAGCAGCTTATGGGGACAGAATAATTCACCCCTCCACTTT

d_gene: -
v_gene: TRBV5-1
j_gene: TRBJ2-5
abundance: -
CDR3aa: CASSLDLETSLAFQETQYF
CDR3nt: TGCGCCAGCAGCTTGGACCTGGAGACTTCTCTAGCATTTCAAGAGACCCAGTACTTC

d_gene: TRBD1
v_gene: TRBV7-9
j_gene: TRBJ2-7
abundance: few
CDR3aa: CASSLRTGLNEQYF
CDR3nt: TGTGCCAGCAGCCTCCGGACAGGGCTGAACGAGCAGTACTTC

d_gene: TRBD1
v_gene: TRBV5-1
j_gene: TRBJ1-2
abundance: -
CDR3aa: CASSLERGTGYNGYTF
CDR3nt: TGCGCCAGCAGCTTGGAAAGGGGGACAGGGTATAATGGCTACACCTTC

d_gene: -
v_gene: TRBV30
j_gene: TRBJ1-1
abundance: -
CDR3aa: CAWSVTVNTEAFF
CDR3nt: TGTGCCTGGAGTGTGACAGTGAACACTGAAGCTTTCTTT

d_gene: TRBD1
v_gene: TRBV19
j_gene: TRBJ2-2
abundance: -
CDR3aa: CASSLAGTANTGELFF
CDR3nt: TGTGCCAGTAGTCTAGCCGGGACAGCGAACACCGGGGAGCTGTTTTTT

d_gene: -
v_gene: TRBV4-1
j_gene: TRBJ1-2
abundance: -
CDR3aa: CASSHGGLYGYTF
CDR3nt: TGCGCCAGCAGCCACGGTGGGTTATATGGCTACACCTTC

d_gene: -
v_gene: TRBV5-1
j_gene: TRBJ1-1
abundance: few
CDR3aa: CASSSKTGLYTEAFF
CDR3nt: TGCGCCAGCAGTTCCAAGACAGGCCTCTACACTGAAGCTTTCTTT

d_gene: -
v_gene: TRBV5-6
j_gene: TRBJ2-7
abundance: -
CDR3aa: CASSLARDQFF
CDR3nt: TGTGCCAGCAGTCTCGCCCGGGACCAGTTTTTC

d_gene: TRBD2
v_gene: TRBV7-9
j_gene: TRBJ2-2
abundance: -
CDR3aa: CASSPPSGRTNTGELFF
CDR3nt: TGTGCCAGCAGCCCCCCTAGCGGGAGGACGAACACCGGGGAGCTGTTTTTT

d_gene: TRBD2
v_gene: TRBV6-6
j_gene: TRBJ2-1
abundance: -
CDR3aa: CASSYATSGSGEQFF
CDR3nt: TGTGCCAGCAGTTACGCGACTAGCGGGAGTGGTGAGCAGTTCTTC

d_gene: TRBD2
v_gene: TRBV9
j_gene: TRBJ2-3
abundance: few
CDR3aa: CASSARSGADTDTQYF
CDR3nt: TGTGCCAGCAGCGCGAGAAGCGGGGCAGACACAGATACGCAGTATTTT

d_gene: TRBD2
v_gene: TRBV6-4
j_gene: TRBJ2-3
abundance: -
CDR3aa: CASSDSSGRADTQYF
CDR3nt: TGTGCCAGCAGTGACTCTAGCGGGAGGGCAGATACGCAGTATTTT

d_gene: TRBD1
v_gene: TRBV11-2
j_gene: TRBJ2-1
abundance: -
CDR3aa: CASSTGTGLYNEQFF
CDR3nt: TGTGCCAGCAGCACCGGGACAGGGTTATACAATGAGCAGTTCTTC

d_gene: TRBD1
v_gene: TRBV7-2
j_gene: TRBJ2-7
abundance: -
CDR3aa: CASSLDPGQVYEQYF
CDR3nt: TGTGCCAGCAGCTTAGACCCGGGACAGGTCTACGAGCAGTACTTC

d_gene: TRBD2
v_gene: TRBV6-6
j_gene: TRBJ2-1
abundance: -
CDR3aa: CASSSLGLAGENEQFF
CDR3nt: TGTGCCAGCAGTTCCCTCGGACTAGCGGGGGAAAATGAGCAGTTCTTC

d_gene: -
v_gene: TRBV11-2
j_gene: TRBJ1-5
abundance: -
CDR3aa: CASSLDGGYSNQPQHF
CDR3nt: TGTGCCAGCAGCTTAGATGGCGGGTATAGCAATCAGCCCCAGCATTTT

d_gene: TRBD1
v_gene: TRBV6-5
j_gene: TRBJ1-1
abundance: -
CDR3aa: CASSYSKGGHTEAFF
CDR3nt: TGTGCCAGCAGTTACTCGAAAGGGGGCCACACTGAAGCTTTCTTT

d_gene: -
v_gene: TRBV7-8
j_gene: TRBJ2-6
abundance: -
CDR3aa: CASSPFGGFPSGGANVLTF
CDR3nt: TGTGCCAGCAGCCCCTTTGGTGGGTTCCCCTCTGGTGGGGCCAACGTCCTGACTTTC